This T cell receptor (beta chain) derives from a study of tumor and adjacent non-tumor tissue in lung cancer. With respect to this clonotype: The target antigen is unknown. This may arise from a read error, as a much more abundant clone is one base away. The conserved phenylalanine or tryptophan normally closing the CDR3 is absent here, so this likely arose from a read error.

V gave up 2 bases and J gave up 0 bases; unmatched junction bases: 0. The CDR3 has 14 amino acids. RNA was extracted from bulk tissue without any cell sorting. More than 3 cm separated this lung sample from the edge of the tumor. The library came from three nested PCR rounds adapted from ARM-PCR protocols. TCRdb processed the multiplex PCR reads anew with MiXCR; each CDR3 protein has one entry. Of about 100,000 distinct CDR3 sequences listed, about 62% were seen once; the top ten hold about 19%. Notes on the study in general: Higher tumor TCR diversity was associated with shorter survival.

The sequenced sample was distant non-tumor lung tissue. The clonotype originates from a man aged 30 to 39 with non-small cell lung cancer. J is TRBJ2-7 and V is TRBV12-3 or TRBV12-4; TRBD1 aligns across 8 bases. The CDR3 is CASSLQGASYEQYL. CDR3 DNA: TGTGCCAGCAGTTTACAGGGGGCCTCCTACGAGCAGTACCTC.